The clone carrying this T cell receptor (beta chain) has only a few counts. Its target is not known. The V gene lost 6 bases and the J gene lost 1 base, with 13 bases spanning the gap. There are 14 residues in the CDR3. CDR1 SGDLS and CDR2 YYNGEE come from the germline V gene. The data derive from a study of identical twins. Each CDR3 protein gets one entry after TCRdb re-called the 5' RACE reads with MiXCR. The sample has 430,000 or so distinct CDR3 sequences; approximately 25% are singletons. Study-level results: Conclusions leaned on cross-sectional statistical analysis and did not track the same donors over time.

A further study also used this sample, focusing on T cells expressing NK-cell markers. As reported in that work: It was from sorted CD3+CD56+NKG2C+, CD3+CD56+NKG2C- and CD3+CD56-NKG2C+ T cells that TCR beta repertoires came. In more than 5 donors, dominant CD3+CD56+NKG2C+ clonotypes ranked among the top 10 CD8+ clonotypes. These clonotypes, the leaders elsewhere, also led the CD3+CD56-NKG2C+ fraction in a few donors.

This chain connects TRBV9 to TRBJ1-1, with a possible D match to TRBD1 (6 bases). This clonotype was sampled from a woman younger than 30 in good health. Sequencing was carried out using CD4+ T cells sorted from blood. Here the CDR3 DNA reads TGTGCCAGCAACGAAGGGGGAGCGAACACTGAAGCTTTCTTT. This gives the protein CASNEGGANTEAFF. The entire variable domain, with the rest obtained from reference TRBV9 and TRBJ1-1, is as follows: DSGVTQTPKHLITATGQRVTLRCSPRSGDLSVYWYQQSLDQGLQFLIQYYNGEERAKGNILERFSAQQFPDLHSELNLSSLELGDSALYFCASNEGGANTEAFFGQGTRLTVV.